This TCR beta chain was documented in a study of cytomegalovirus exposure and HLA in healthy donors. The PCR made use of 60 Vbeta and 13 Jbeta primers. Clones were sequenced by immunoSEQ multiplex PCR, and TCRdb holds only the in-frame ones, with some missing. The sample yields about 160,000 clones, 63% seen once. Germline CDR1 is SNHLY and CDR2 is FYNNEI. The CDR3 is 14 amino acids. The J segment lost 7 bases and the V segment lost 8 bases, leaving 5 bases of the junction unmatched. V and J are TRBV2 and TRBJ2-4, with 13 bases fitting TRBD2. The sequenced sample was PBMCs. This TCR was sampled from a woman aged 60-75 years in good health and CMV-seropositive. CDR3 DNA sequence: TGTGCCAGCCGCGGACTAGCGGGGGAGAACATTCAGTACTTC. This translates into CASRGLAGENIQYF.